The 9 T cell receptor beta chains listed next were all sequenced from one sample in a study of blood T cells in healthy people across ages. Together with a sample-barcoded 5' primer, a J-beta primer mix was included in a second PCR lasting about 7 to 12 cycles. TCRdb re-derived calls from the 5' RACE reads in MiXCR, one entry per CDR3 protein. The table lists 850,000 to 1,100,000 distinct CDR3 sequences, less than 45% of them singletons. Specimen: blood. These receptors were obtained from a man younger than 35 in good health.

This clonotype came up a few times. The V gene is TRBV6-2 or TRBV6-3, the J gene TRBJ2-1, with 10 bases fitting TRBD2. Trimming took 0 bases from V and 8 from J; bases not matched to a gene: 10. Germline V CDR1 and CDR2: MNHEY, SVGEGT. The CDR3 consists of 17 residues. CDR3 region: CASSYSPAGGPSYEQFF. The CDR3 DNA sequence: TGTGCCAGCAGTTACTCCCCAGCGGGGGGGCCGTCGTATGAGCAGTTCTTC.

The V and J genes are TRBV10-3 and TRBJ1-1, with 8 positions matching TRBD1. The CDR3 is 16 amino acids. V was pared by 0 bases and J by 5 bases, with 8 bases of the junction left unmatched. Germline CDR1 reads ENHRY; CDR2 reads SYGVKD. The DNA for the CDR3 is TGTGCCATCAGTGAGTCAGCCGGACAGGGAAGGACTGAAGCTTTCTTT. This encodes CAISESAGQGRTEAFF.

The CDR3 sequence is CASSPTSGGMTNTQYF. The DNA for the CDR3 is TGTGCCAGCAGTCCGACTAGCGGGGGGATGACTAATACGCAGTATTTT. The chain combines TRBV12-3 or TRBV12-4 with TRBJ2-3, with 13 nucleotides matching TRBD2. Unmatched junction bases numbered 9, after V lost 5 bases and J lost 7 bases. The CDR3 is made up of 16 amino acids.

The chain recombines TRBV6-1 with TRBJ2-5, with TRBD1 identical over 9 bases. Germline V lookup: CDR1 MNHNS, CDR2 SASEGT. The length of the CDR3 is 16 residues. The V segment lost 2 bases and the J segment 5 bases; nucleotides outside the gene matches: 9. The CDR3 DNA is TGTGCCAGCAGTGAATCGATTCGGGGACAGGGCGAGACCCAGTACTTC. It yields the protein CASSESIRGQGETQYF.

This clonotype was seen a few times. In DNA, the CDR3 is TGTGCCAGCAGAGATCTCTACGAGCAGTACTTC. Amino acid sequence: CASRDLYEQYF. The chain has TRBV6-2 or TRBV6-3 and TRBJ2-5; D remains unclear. The end of the DNA is better explained by TRBJ2-7, so the J call may be wrong. There are 11 residues in the CDR3. Looked up from germline, CDR1 is MNHEY and CDR2 is SVGEGT.

This clonotype was counted a few times. V gene TRBV20-1 combines with J gene TRBJ2-5, with TRBD2 identical over 8 bases. V lost 3 bases and J lost 1; bases outside the gene matches: 10. CDR1 DFQATT and CDR2 SNEGSKA come from the germline V gene (reference sequence). The CDR3 spans 16 residues. The CDR3: CSARVLGGGTQETQYF. DNA of the CDR3: TGCAGTGCTAGGGTCCTGGGCGGGGGGACCCAAGAGACCCAGTACTTC.

In this sample, this clonotype turned up once. The J gene is TRBJ2-1, the V gene TRBV10-3, with TRBD1 matching 7 bases. Trimming at V came to 4 bases and at J to 1 base, leaving 7 bases not matched to a gene. This CDR3 region has 16 residues. CDR1 and CDR2 (germline): ENHRY, SYGVKD. The CDR3, as DNA: TGTGCCATCAGTGTATCCCGGGACAGATCCTACAATGAGCAGTTCTTC. Amino acid sequence: CAISVSRDRSYNEQFF.

This chain joins TRBV5-5 and TRBJ1-1; D gene uncertain. The CDR3 length is 15 residues. V gave up 4 bases and J gave up 1 base, with 14 bases separating them. Germline V gene sequence: CDR1 SGHKS, CDR2 YYEKEE (reference sequence). The CDR3 region has the DNA TGTGCCAGCAGCCCCCTTCGGGTCTCGAACACTGAAGCTTTCTTT. It specifies CASSPLRVSNTEAFF.

The chain is built from TRBV12-3 or TRBV12-4 and TRBJ2-7, with 7 bases matching TRBD1. V lost 6 bases, J lost 1 base, and 6 bases stayed unmatched. The CDR3 has 14 amino acids. In DNA form, the CDR3 reads TGTGCCAGCAGCGTAGGACAGGCTTCCTACGAGCAGTACTTC. Translated, it gives CASSVGQASYEQYF.